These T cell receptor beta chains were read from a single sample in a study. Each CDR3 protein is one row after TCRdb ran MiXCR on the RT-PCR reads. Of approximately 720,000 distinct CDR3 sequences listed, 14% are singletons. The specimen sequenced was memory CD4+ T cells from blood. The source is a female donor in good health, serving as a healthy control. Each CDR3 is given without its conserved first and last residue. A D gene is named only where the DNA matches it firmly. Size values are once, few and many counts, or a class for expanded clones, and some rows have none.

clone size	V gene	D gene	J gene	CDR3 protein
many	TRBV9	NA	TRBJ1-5	ASSVEGYNQPQH
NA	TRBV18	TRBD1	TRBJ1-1	ASSPAGQLNTEAF
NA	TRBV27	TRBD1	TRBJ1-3	ASSKQGETGNTIY
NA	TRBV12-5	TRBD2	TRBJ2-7	ASGLLREGTYEQY
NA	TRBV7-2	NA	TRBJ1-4	ASSLNSREKLF
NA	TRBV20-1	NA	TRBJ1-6	SARENSPTLH
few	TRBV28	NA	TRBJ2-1	ASSLRSLGTAYNEQF
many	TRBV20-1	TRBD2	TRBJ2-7	SARDRTSVHEQY
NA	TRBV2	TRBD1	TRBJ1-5	ASNSSPGQAVVYPQH
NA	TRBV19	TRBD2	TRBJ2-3	ASRRTSGGTDTQY
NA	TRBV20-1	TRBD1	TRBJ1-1	SPKYRGGTEAF
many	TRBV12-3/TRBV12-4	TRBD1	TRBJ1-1	ASSFLSGTGANTEAF
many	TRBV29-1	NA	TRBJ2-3	STQNTDTQY
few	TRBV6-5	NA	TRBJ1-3	ASRPGGGNTIY
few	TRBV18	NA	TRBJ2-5	ASSPQSGDGTQY
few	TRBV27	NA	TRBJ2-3	ASSLKVRDPGGDTQY
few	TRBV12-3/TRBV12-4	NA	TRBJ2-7	ASSNRYYEQY
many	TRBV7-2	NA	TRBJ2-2	ASSSGLGELF
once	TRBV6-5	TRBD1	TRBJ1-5	ASSEQGVGGNQPQH
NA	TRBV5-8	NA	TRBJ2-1	ASTFISYNEQF
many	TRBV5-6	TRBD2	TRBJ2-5	ASSLAPGLQETQY
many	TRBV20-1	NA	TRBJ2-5	SAPRSGRQETQY
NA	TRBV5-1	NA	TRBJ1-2	ASSGTWGGDGYT
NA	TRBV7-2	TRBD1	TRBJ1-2	ASSKSTGEGYT
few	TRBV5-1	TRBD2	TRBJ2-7	ASSTTRRGDYEQY
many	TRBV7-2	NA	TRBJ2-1	ASSSTAGRNNEQF
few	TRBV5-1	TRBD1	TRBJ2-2	ASSSATGDTGELF
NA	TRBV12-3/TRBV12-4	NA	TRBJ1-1	AGKQGRGTEAF
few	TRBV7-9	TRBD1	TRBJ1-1	ASSSGTGLVARDTEAF
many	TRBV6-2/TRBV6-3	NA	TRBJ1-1	ASSYMVGNTEAF
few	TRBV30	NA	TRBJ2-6	AWRRGANVLT
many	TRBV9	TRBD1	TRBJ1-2	ASSAVRTGAALGYT
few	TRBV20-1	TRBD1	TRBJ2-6	SAKGQGSTGANVLT
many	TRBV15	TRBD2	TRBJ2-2	ATSRGSSGRRTGELF
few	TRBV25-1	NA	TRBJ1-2	ASSEQGLFNYGYT
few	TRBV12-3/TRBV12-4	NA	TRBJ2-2	ASRALAGELF
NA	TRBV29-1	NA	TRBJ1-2	SSGTVGSWGYT
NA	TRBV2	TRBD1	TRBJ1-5	ASKITGVGNQPQH
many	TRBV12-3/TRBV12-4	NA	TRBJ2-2	ASSPPGAGRTGELF
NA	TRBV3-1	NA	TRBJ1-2	ASSQVGGNYGYT
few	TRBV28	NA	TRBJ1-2	ASSLTQVYGYT
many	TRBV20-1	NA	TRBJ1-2	SAREGGNRNYGYT
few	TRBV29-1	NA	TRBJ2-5	SGAKGQETQY
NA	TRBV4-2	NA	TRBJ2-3	ASSQERTGTDTQY
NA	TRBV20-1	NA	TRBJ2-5	SATTGPGETQY
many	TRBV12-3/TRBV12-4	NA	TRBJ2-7	ASSLGPGFHEQY
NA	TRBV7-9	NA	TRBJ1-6	ASSPGEGTYNSPLH
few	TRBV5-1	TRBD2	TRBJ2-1	ASSLGVYSGAENEQF
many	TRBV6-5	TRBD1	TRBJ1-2	ASSPTGGTDYGYT
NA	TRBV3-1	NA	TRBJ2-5	ASSQRQRLLQETQY
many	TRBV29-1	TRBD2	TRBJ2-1	SGGLAGDAHNEQF
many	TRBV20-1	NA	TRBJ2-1	SARDRRAYNEQF
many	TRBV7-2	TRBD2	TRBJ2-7	ASSLTGGRFGYEQY
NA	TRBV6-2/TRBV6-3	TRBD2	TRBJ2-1	ASTPRGSSGAPREQF
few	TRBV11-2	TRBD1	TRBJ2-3	ASSYRQGAIDTQY